This T cell receptor (beta chain) originates from a study of T cells in Graves' hyperthyroidism and ophthalmopathy. RNA transcripts served as the template for amplifying TCR beta CDR3 regions. When the TCR CDR3 underwent first-round RT-PCR, the HTBI primer set was used. TCRdb ran MiXCR on the multiplex PCR reads and lists one entry per CDR3 protein. Among roughly 500,000 distinct CDR3 sequences listed, around 15% were seen once. This clonotype was observed at least ten times. Unmatched junction bases numbered 10, after V lost 4 bases and J lost 3 bases. The CDR3 extends over 16 amino acids. Sequencing input: blood. V and J are TRBV12-3 or TRBV12-4 and TRBJ2-7; 9 bases fit TRBD2. This TCR was recovered from a woman in her twenties or thirties with Graves' ophthalmopathy. The CDR3 is CASSSLAGEKGYEQYF. DNA for the CDR3: TGTGCCAGCAGTTCATTAGCGGGAGAGAAGGGCTACGAGCAGTACTTC.